One and the same sample provided the 27 T cell receptor beta chains below, sequenced in a study of blood T cells in healthy people across ages. Primers used in a second PCR of about 7 to 12 cycles were a sample-barcoded 5' primer and a J-beta primer mix. MiXCR, applied by TCRdb to the 5' RACE reads, yields one record per CDR3 protein. Counted here are approximately 800,000 distinct CDR3 sequences, 30% to 45% occurring once; the ten biggest clones make up 10% to 15%. Input material: blood. All receptors come from a man younger than 30 in good health.

V gene TRBV27 combines with J gene TRBJ1-1; maybe TRBD1 (6 bases). The V gene lost 0 bases and the J gene lost 7 bases, with 9 bases spanning the gap. The CDR3 loop spans 13 amino acids. Germline CDR1 and CDR2: MNHEY and SMNVEV (reference sequence). CDR3 nucleotide sequence: TGTGCCAGCAGTTTATCGGGGGCCGGTGAAGCTTTCTTT. As protein: CASSLSGAGEAFF.

Only one count was recorded for this clonotype. The chain uses TRBV20-1 and TRBJ2-7; 8 positions agree with TRBD1. TRBJ2-5 matches the DNA end more closely, so the J call is doubtful. This CDR3 comprises 11 residues. Germline CDR1 DFQATT, CDR2 SNEGSKA (reference sequence). The CDR3 DNA reads as TGCAGTGCTGACAGGGGAGAGACCCAGTACTTC. This encodes CSADRGETQYF.

This clonotype was seen ten or more times. The chain recombines TRBV29-1 with TRBJ2-1, with a weak D call TRBD2 (5 bases). The CDR3 is 15 amino acids. CDR1 SQVTM and CDR2 ANQGSEA come from the germline V gene. This CDR3 reads CIDSRDKSTYNEQFF. In DNA, the CDR3 is TGCATCGATTCCCGGGATAAATCTACCTACAATGAGCAGTTCTTC.

The chain couples TRBV2 to TRBJ1-4; possible D gene TRBD1, 5 bases. V was shortened by 7 bases and J by 5 bases, with 17 bases between the two germline ends. This CDR3 has 15 amino acids. Per the germline V gene, CDR1 is SNHLY and CDR2 is FYNNEI. DNA for the CDR3: TGTGCCAGCAACCTAGCGGGGGAGAGGAATGAAAAACTGTTTTTT. Translation: CASNLAGERNEKLFF.

With regard to this clonotype: A much bigger clone sits one base away, suggesting this may be a read error. The chain combines TRBV9 with TRBJ2-3; TRBD1 agrees at 7 bases. CDR1 is SGDLS and CDR2 is YYNGEE in the germline V gene. The V gene end was trimmed by 10 bases and the J gene end by 5 bases; junction bases not matched to a gene: 16. There are 15 residues in the CDR3. In nucleotides, the CDR3 is TGTGCCGCCTCCCCCACAGGGGAAAGAGTAGATACGCAGTATTTT. Its protein product is CAASPTGERVDTQYF.

This clonotype was counted a few times. This sequence joins TRBV9 and TRBJ2-5, with D possibly being TRBD1 (6 bases). V was pared by 3 bases and J by 4 bases, with 16 bases between. CDR1 is SGDLS, CDR2 YYNGEE, per germline. This CDR3 comprises 15 residues. The CDR3 is CASSGTGTNAETQYF. CDR3 sequence (DNA): TGTGCCAGCAGCGGAACAGGGACAAATGCAGAGACCCAGTACTTC.

This clonotype is a singleton in its sample. A junction boundary mismatches the germline segment, possibly from a read error. The chain has TRBV12-3 or TRBV12-4 and TRBJ2-5; the D gene is possibly TRBD1 (7 bases). The closer fit of TRBJ2-7 to the DNA end suggests the J call may be wrong. There are 14 residues in the CDR3. The CDR3 loop is CAGRPPGGRYEQYF. CDR3 nucleotide sequence: TGTGCCGGCAGACCGCCAGGGGGGCGATACGAGCAGTACTTC.

V and J are TRBV9 and TRBJ2-3; D gene uncertain. This CDR3 is built from 12 residues. Germline CDR1 and CDR2: SGDLS and YYNGEE. V lost 4 bases and J lost 8, with 11 bases in between. CDR3 loop: CASSSGRATQYF. The CDR3 nucleotides read TGTGCCAGCAGCTCTGGCCGGGCTACGCAGTATTTT.

This clonotype was seen many times. The J gene is TRBJ2-3, the V gene TRBV7-2; the match to TRBD1 covers 9 bases. The CDR3 extends over 16 amino acids. V was pared by 5 bases and J by 1 base, with 7 bases of the junction left unmatched. From germline, CDR1 is SGHTA and CDR2 FQGNSA. CDR3 DNA: TGTGCCAGCAGCCCGGCGGGACAGGGAGGCACAGATACGCAGTATTTT. Encoded protein: CASSPAGQGGTDTQYF.

The chain couples TRBV4-3 to TRBJ2-1; D might be TRBD1 (6 bases). Trimming took off 0 bases at V and 9 bases at J, with 9 bases between the two ends. The V gene's germline CDR1 is LGHNA and CDR2 YSLEER. The CDR3 covers 13 residues. Here the CDR3 DNA reads TGCGCCAGCAGCCAAGAAAGACAGGCTGAGCAGTTCTTC. It specifies CASSQERQAEQFF.

In the case of this clonotype: This clone may be a read error of a much larger clone one base away. The chain employs TRBV7-2 and TRBJ2-1, with D maybe TRBD1 (6 bases). The CDR3 is 13 amino acids. V was pared by 6 bases and J by 13 bases, with 19 bases between. The germline gives CDR1 SGHTA, CDR2 FQGNSA. In DNA form, the CDR3 reads TGTGCCAGCAGTCTAAACAGGGAAGAGACCCAGTTCTTC. Translating it yields CASSLNREETQFF.

This chain joins TRBV18 and TRBJ2-3; D is perhaps TRBD1 (5 bases). Trimming stripped 2 bases from V and 0 bases from J, with 9 bases between. Germline values: CDR1 KGHSH, CDR2 LQKENI. This CDR3 is 15 amino acids long. The CDR3 nucleotides read TGTGCCAGCTCACCAGGGGCGGCTAGCACAGATACGCAGTATTTT. Protein: CASSPGAASTDTQYF. Filled out from reference TRBV18 and TRBJ2-3, the complete variable domain reads NAGVMQNPRHLVRRRGQEARLRCSPMKGHSHVYWYRQLPEEGLKFMVYLQKENIIDESGMPKERFSAEFPKEGPSILRIQQVVRGDSAAYFCASSPGAASTDTQYFGPGTRLTVL.

This clonotype was detected only a few times. The chain joins TRBV20-1 to TRBJ1-5; 9 bases fit TRBD1. Germline CDR1 and CDR2: DFQATT and SNEGSKA (reference sequence). Trimming took 4 bases from V and 6 from J; bases not matched to a gene: 10. The CDR3 is made up of 15 amino acids. DNA of the CDR3: TGCAGTGCTACGGGACAGGGTTCAATTAGTCAGCCCCAGCATTTT. Protein: CSATGQGSISQPQHF.

This chain connects TRBV11-2 to TRBJ2-1, with unresolved D. V shed 5 bases and J shed 11 bases, with 16 bases lying between them. This CDR3 region has 13 residues. The germline gives CDR1 SGHAT, CDR2 FQNNGV. The CDR3 region is CASSPSFTEQQFF. For the CDR3, the DNA is TGTGCCAGCAGCCCATCCTTCACGGAGCAGCAGTTCTTC.

CDR3 in amino acids: CASSPRTSGNEQFF. The CDR3 nucleotides read TGTGCCAGCAGCCCCCGGACTAGCGGCAATGAGCAGTTCTTC. The chain couples TRBV7-2 to TRBJ2-1; 10 bases align to TRBD2. The V segment lost 5 bases and the J segment 6 bases; nucleotides outside the gene matches: 4. Germline CDR1 SGHTA, CDR2 FQGNSA. CDR3 size: 14 residues.

The rearrangement uses TRBV12-3 or TRBV12-4 and TRBJ2-7; tentatively, D is TRBD2 (6 bases). V lost 3 bases and J lost 4, with 16 bases in between. This CDR3 spans 15 amino acids. CDR3 in amino acids: CASSFDLGGDYEQYF. CDR3 bases: TGTGCCAGCAGTTTCGACCTTGGAGGGGATTACGAGCAGTACTTC.

The J gene is TRBJ2-5, the V gene TRBV5-6; TRBD2 agrees at 8 bases. Germline CDR1 is SGHDT and CDR2 is YYEEEE. The V and J ends lost 2 bases and 0 bases, in that order; junction bases with no gene match: 0. This CDR3 is 14 amino acids long. Here the CDR3 DNA reads TGTGCCAGCAGCTTACTAGCGGACCAAGAGACCCAGTACTTC. It specifies CASSLLADQETQYF.

Concerning this clonotype itself: Relative to the germline gene, one junction end is altered; a read error may explain this. V and J are TRBV15 and TRBJ2-1, with TRBD1 identical over 7 bases. CDR1 is LNHNV and CDR2 is YYDKDF in the germline V gene (reference sequence). The CDR3 loop spans 17 amino acids. CDR3 DNA sequence: TGTACCACCAGGGTAAGCCGGGACAGATTTCTCTACAATGAGCAGTTCTTC. Protein sequence: CTTRVSRDRFLYNEQFF. The entire variable domain, with the rest obtained from reference TRBV15 and TRBJ2-1, is as follows: DAMVIQNPRYQVTQFGKPVTLSCSQTLNHNVMYWYQQKSSQAPKLLFHYYDKDFNNEADTPDNFQSRRPNTSFCFLDIRSPGLGDTAMYLCTTRVSRDRFLYNEQFFGPGTRLTVL.

This clonotype was seen a few times. The rearrangement joins TRBV6-5 to TRBJ1-2; D possibly corresponds to TRBD1 (5 bases). Germline CDR1 and CDR2: MNHEY and SVGAGI. CDR3 length equals 13 residues. Trimming pared 0 bases from V and 8 bases from J, leaving 10 bases between. CDR3 protein: CASSYSDSGGYTF. CDR3 nucleotide sequence: TGTGCCAGCAGTTACTCCGACAGCGGAGGCTACACCTTC.

The chain couples TRBV2 to TRBJ2-7, with D perhaps given as TRBD1 or TRBD2 (5 bases each). Germline CDR1 SNHLY, CDR2 FYNNEI. CDR3 length: 13 amino acids. V was pared by 7 bases and J by 2 bases, with 12 bases between. The CDR3 is CASMNGATYEQYF. The CDR3 DNA sequence: TGTGCCAGCATGAACGGGGCCACCTACGAGCAGTACTTC.

The V call is TRBV11-2, the J call TRBJ1-2; TRBD1 matches 9 bases. The CDR3 covers 16 residues. V shed 0 bases and J 4 bases; nucleotides not matched to a gene: 6. Germline CDR1 is SGHAT and CDR2 is FQNNGV. Here the CDR3 DNA reads TGTGCCAGCAGCTTAGATCCAGGGACAGGGACCTATGGCTACACCTTC. Its translation: CASSLDPGTGTYGYTF. The full variable domain, completed using reference TRBV11-2 and TRBJ1-2, is EAGVAQSPRYKIIEKRQSVAFWCNPISGHATLYWYQQILGQGPKLLIQFQNNGVVDDSQLPKDRFSAERLKGVDSTLKIQPAKLEDSAVYLCASSLDPGTGTYGYTFGSGTRLTVV.

This clonotype was seen a few times. This chain links TRBV7-2 with TRBJ2-1; 7 bases map to TRBD1. Germline trimming cut 5 bases from V and 5 bases from J; bases unmatched to any gene: 12. The germline gives CDR1 SGHTA, CDR2 FQGNSA. This CDR3 has 16 residues. The CDR3 sequence is CASSEGPWDRDNEQFF. The CDR3, as DNA: TGTGCCAGCAGCGAAGGACCCTGGGACAGAGACAATGAGCAGTTCTTC.

This sequence joins TRBV5-1 and TRBJ1-4; 11 bases are a match to TRBD1. CDR1 is SGHRS, CDR2 YFSETQ, per germline. This CDR3 is built from 14 residues. With 8 bases clipped from V and 3 bases from J, the junction kept 3 bases outside the gene matches. The CDR3, as DNA: TGCGCCAGTTCGGGACAGGGGGCTAATGAAAAACTGTTTTTT. Protein: CASSGQGANEKLFF.

This clonotype occurred a few times. The rearrangement joins TRBV27 to TRBJ2-1, with no clear D. Germline CDR1 reads MNHEY; CDR2 reads SMNVEV (reference sequence). The ends were cut back, 4 bases at V and 2 bases at J, with 12 bases in the middle. The CDR3 is 15 residues long. The CDR3 sequence: CASSYRGSPYNEQFF. The CDR3 nucleotides are TGTGCCAGCAGTTATCGTGGATCACCCTACAATGAGCAGTTCTTC.

The chain recombines TRBV29-1 with TRBJ1-1; unclear D gene. The CDR3 covers 13 residues. Germline CDR1 SQVTM, CDR2 ANQGSEA. Trimming took off 5 bases at V and 7 bases at J, with 17 bases between the two ends. CDR3 in amino acids: CSVKGRARSEAFF. The CDR3 DNA reads TGCAGCGTTAAAGGACGGGCTCGGAGTGAAGCTTTCTTT. The variable domain in full, completed from reference TRBV29-1 and TRBJ1-1, reads SAVISQKPSRDICQRGTSLTIQCQVDSQVTMMFWYRQQPGQSLTLIATANQGSEATYESGFVIDKFPISRPNLTFSTLTVSNMSPEDSSIYLCSVKGRARSEAFFGQGTRLTVV.

This clonotype occurred many times. The V and J genes are TRBV7-2 and TRBJ1-5; TRBD1 is a possible D gene (6 bases). The germline gives CDR1 SGHTA, CDR2 FQGNSA. The CDR3 is made up of 16 amino acids. V lost 4 bases, J lost 6 bases, and 19 bases lay in between. The CDR3 sequence is CASSSRDTNDIQPQHF. The CDR3 DNA reads TGTGCCAGCAGCTCACGGGACACCAACGATATTCAGCCCCAGCATTTT.

The rearrangement joins TRBV7-2 to TRBJ1-2; TRBD1 might be the D (5 bases). The CDR3 has 13 amino acids. CDR1 is SGHTA, CDR2 FQGNSA, per germline. Trimming took 4 bases from V and 8 from J, leaving 14 bases between them. The CDR3 protein is CASSSPWGDGYTF. The CDR3 DNA reads as TGTGCCAGCAGCTCACCGTGGGGCGACGGCTACACCTTC.